This section outlines one T cell receptor (beta chain) sequence together with its context. The data belong to a study of blood T cell repertoires in COVID-19. Repertoires were generated with immunoSEQ multiplex PCR, while TCRdb's copy carries only in-frame clones and drops some. The profile shows approximately 88,000 clones, approximately 81% of them singletons. The CDR3 runs to 15 residues. Trimming removed 3 bases at V and 2 bases at J, with 13 bases between. Germline CDR1 and CDR2: LGHDT and YNNKEL (reference sequence). The rearrangement uses TRBV3-1 (or the pseudogene TRBV3-2) and TRBJ1-2, with a possible D match to TRBD1 (6 bases). The source is a woman in her seventies with acute or convalescent COVID-19. Sequenced sample: peripheral blood. The CDR3 DNA is TGTGCCAGCAGCCACCGAGCTGGGGGCAACTATGGCTACACCTTC. Translating it yields CASSHRAGGNYGYTF.